Presented here are 29 T cell receptor beta chains from one specimen sequenced in a study of T-cell reconstitution after alpha-beta-depleted transplantation in children. Preparing the TCRbeta library involved the use of unique molecular identifiers. MiXCR was run by TCRdb on the PCR reads, yielding one entry per CDR3 protein. The table has about 870,000 distinct CDR3 sequences, about 15% seen once. This sample comprised PBMCs, mostly from graft donor cells, obtained 360 days after TCRalphabeta/CD19-depleted stem cell transplant. These receptors were obtained from a male patient between 10 and 17 years old who had a stem cell transplant for acute lymphoblastic leukemia, so the T cells may come from the graft donor.

This clonotype was recorded at least ten times. The V call is TRBV29-1, the J call TRBJ2-1, with D perhaps TRBD1 (8 bases). V was trimmed by 5 bases and J by 0 bases, leaving 23 bases between them. Per germline, CDR1 SQVTM and CDR2 ANQGSEA. This CDR3 is built from 18 residues. In nucleotides, the CDR3 is TGCAGCGTTTATCAGGGGGCCGGTGCGGGAGCCTCCTACAATGAGCAGTTCTTC. Encoded protein: CSVYQGAGAGASYNEQFF.

This clonotype was recorded a few times. J is TRBJ2-7 and V is TRBV7-9; tentative D call: TRBD1 (6 bases). The CDR3 has 12 amino acids. Between the trimmed V and J ends, which lost 5 bases and 6 bases, there was a span of 11 bases. Looked up from germline, CDR1 is SEHNR and CDR2 is FQNEAQ (reference sequence). The CDR3, as DNA: TGTGCCAGCAGCAACAGGGTTCTCGAGCAGTACTTC. It encodes CASSNRVLEQYF.

As regards this clonotype: Its ends do not fully match the called genes, so a read error is possible. This chain joins TRBV30 and TRBJ1-2; the D gene is possibly TRBD1 (5 bases). The length of the CDR3 is 13 residues. Germline values: CDR1 GTSNPN, CDR2 SVGIG (reference sequence). This CDR3 is CAWSVSGNYAYTF. The CDR3, as DNA: TGTGCCTGGAGTGTATCAGGGAACTATGCCTACACCTTC.

This chain links TRBV7-9 with TRBJ2-7; perhaps TRBD2 as D (5 bases). CDR3 length: 13 amino acids. V was clipped by 4 bases and J by 3 bases, with 10 bases between them. From germline, CDR1 is SEHNR and CDR2 FQNEAQ (reference sequence). The CDR3 spells CASSYGEYYEQYF. The CDR3 DNA reads TGTGCCAGCAGCTACGGGGAGTACTACGAGCAGTACTTC.

This clonotype was observed a few times. J is TRBJ2-3 and V is TRBV6-5; D may match TRBD1 or TRBD2 (5 bases each). Germline V gene data show CDR1 as MNHEY and CDR2 as SVGAGI. Deletions cut 6 bases from V and 3 bases from J, with 19 bases between. CDR3 size: 16 residues. The CDR3 loop reads CASSYRWSEGTDTQYF. The DNA of the CDR3 is TGTGCCAGCAGCTACAGGTGGTCAGAGGGGACAGATACGCAGTATTTT.

This clonotype has at least ten counts. The chain recombines TRBV12-3 or TRBV12-4 with TRBJ2-2, with a weak D call TRBD1 (5 bases). V was clipped by 3 bases and J by 2 bases, with 10 bases between them. This CDR3 is built from 15 residues. DNA of the CDR3: TGTGCCAGCAGTTTGGTGACAGATAACACCGGGGAGCTGTTTTTT. Encoded protein: CASSLVTDNTGELFF.

In this sample, this clonotype turned up a few times. The chain carries TRBV7-9 and TRBJ2-4; D remains ambiguous. Germline V gives CDR1 SEHNR, CDR2 FQNEAQ (reference sequence). The V end was cut by 5 bases, the J end by 1 base, with 9 bases between. This CDR3 is 14 amino acids long. The CDR3 loop is CASSPRAAKNIQYF. The DNA of the CDR3 is TGTGCCAGCAGCCCCCGGGCCGCCAAAAACATTCAGTACTTC.

The chain recombines TRBV12-3 or TRBV12-4 with TRBJ2-3, with D uncertain. This CDR3 spans 16 amino acids. V shed 6 bases and J shed 1 base, with 17 bases lying between them. The CDR3 DNA is TGTGCCAGCAGCCTGCTGGGGATAAGGGGCACAGATACGCAGTATTTT. Its protein product is CASSLLGIRGTDTQYF.

The V call is TRBV27, the J call TRBJ1-3, with no clear D. The germline V gene encodes CDR1 MNHEY and CDR2 SMNVEV (reference sequence). The CDR3 runs 14 residues. V dropped 3 bases and J dropped 2 bases, with 8 bases sitting between them. Here the CDR3 DNA reads TGTGCCAGCAGTTTGGTCGGCGCTGGAAACACCATATATTTT. This translates into CASSLVGAGNTIYF.

This clonotype was observed a handful of times. DNA of the CDR3: TGCAGCGTTTACCGGGACTCTAACACTGAAGCTTTCTTT. This sequence encodes CSVYRDSNTEAFF. The chain has TRBV29-1 and TRBJ1-1; TRBD1 might be the D (5 bases). Germline V lookup: CDR1 SQVTM, CDR2 ANQGSEA. Trimming stripped 5 bases from V and 2 bases from J, with 12 bases between. CDR3 length equals 13 residues.

This clonotype was seen more than once but under ten times. The V gene is TRBV5-1, the J gene TRBJ1-5, with a possible D match to TRBD1 (5 bases). The length of the CDR3 is 13 residues. With 4 bases removed from V and 5 bases from J, the gap between germline ends came to 10 bases. Germline CDR1 is SGHRS and CDR2 is YFSETQ. In DNA form, the CDR3 reads TGCGCCAGCAGCATTACAGGCGATCAGCCCCAGCATTTT. This gives the protein CASSITGDQPQHF.

The chain recombines TRBV2 with TRBJ2-7, with TRBD2 as a possible D gene (5 bases). V lost 8 bases, J lost 7 bases, and 9 bases lay in between. This CDR3 region has 10 residues. Germline loops: CDR1 SNHLY, CDR2 FYNNEI. The CDR3 spells CASGRDEQYF. Here the CDR3 DNA reads TGTGCCAGCGGCCGGGATGAGCAGTACTTC.

V is TRBV10-2 and J is TRBJ2-7; 7 bases are a match to TRBD2. Germline V gene data show CDR1 as WSHSY and CDR2 as SAAADI. The J segment lost 2 bases and the V segment lost 0 bases, leaving 4 bases of the junction unmatched. This CDR3 contains 15 residues. Here the CDR3 DNA reads TGCGCCAGCAGTGAGTCTCACAGCGGGGCCTACGAGCAGTACTTC. Translation gives CASSESHSGAYEQYF.

V gene TRBV14 combines with J gene TRBJ2-1; D possibly uses TRBD1 or TRBD2 (5 bases each). CDR1 and CDR2 from the germline V gene are SGHDN and FVKESK. This CDR3 has 17 amino acids. The germline V and J ends were trimmed by 1 base and 7 bases, with 20 bases remaining between them. In DNA form, the CDR3 reads TGTGCCAGCAGCCAAGTTGGGGGAGTGGGGTCCCTTAATGAGCAGTTCTTC. Its protein product is CASSQVGGVGSLNEQFF.

Details on this clonotype: A much larger clone differs by one base, so this may be a read error. J is TRBJ2-7 and V is TRBV12-3 or TRBV12-4; 8 bases map to TRBD1. The length of the CDR3 is 14 residues. The CDR3 DNA reads as TGTGCCAGCAGCAACAGGGGGAGCTCCTACGAGCGGTACTTC. It codes for CASSNRGSSYERYF.

The genes are TRBV24-1 and TRBJ2-7; 8 positions agree with TRBD1. The CDR3 covers 15 residues. Per germline, CDR1 KGHDR and CDR2 SFDVKD. V shed 4 bases, J shed 3 bases, and the junction held 7 bases outside the gene matches. CDR3: CATSDPGTGYYEQYF. DNA for the CDR3: TGTGCCACCAGTGACCCCGGGACAGGCTACTACGAGCAGTACTTC.

This clonotype has only one observation. A much larger clone lies a single base off, so this may be a read error. The CDR3 DNA sequence: TGCGCCAGCAGCGACGGAATGGGGGCGGGGGAGCTGTTTTTT. It is translated as CASSDGMGAGELFF. V is TRBV10-2 and J is TRBJ2-2, with D possibly being TRBD1 (6 bases). Germline-derived CDR1 and CDR2 are WSHSY and SAAADI. Deletions cut 6 bases from V and 8 bases from J, with 16 bases between. The CDR3 sequence is 14 residues long.

The rearrangement uses TRBV15 and TRBJ2-7, with D unclear. Germline V gene lookup returns CDR1 LNHNV and CDR2 YYDKDF (reference sequence). The CDR3 consists of 14 residues. The V and J ends lost 3 bases and 3 bases respectively, with 12 bases between them. CDR3 nucleotides: TGTGCCACCAGCAGGGGGTTCGGAAGCTACGAGCAGTACTTC. It codes for CATSRGFGSYEQYF.

This chain connects TRBV12-3 or TRBV12-4 to TRBJ1-5; D is uncertain. With 3 bases removed from V and 2 bases from J, the gap between germline ends came to 14 bases. The CDR3 is 16 residues long. The CDR3 bases are TGTGCCAGCAGTTTCTTCGGGTTCCCCGGCAATCAGCCCCAGCATTTT. Residues: CASSFFGFPGNQPQHF.

This clonotype was counted a few times. The chain has TRBV7-3 and TRBJ2-7, with TRBD2 matching over 9 bases. From germline, CDR1 is SGHTA and CDR2 FQGTGA. The length of the CDR3 is 15 residues. J gave up 6 bases and V 0 bases, and 6 bases lay outside the gene matches. The CDR3 reads CASSLTVAGVGEQYF. The CDR3 region has the DNA TGTGCCAGCAGCTTAACGGTAGCGGGAGTGGGCGAGCAGTACTTC.

This clonotype was picked up a small number of times. The CDR3 spells CASSYSNRLGDSPLHF. CDR3 DNA: TGTGCCAGCAGTTACTCGAACAGGCTAGGGGATTCACCCCTCCACTTT. V and J are TRBV6-5 and TRBJ1-6; tentatively, D is TRBD1 (5 bases). V lost 0 bases and J lost 8, with 14 bases in between. The V gene's germline CDR1 is MNHEY and CDR2 SVGAGI. CDR3 length equals 16 residues.

The rearrangement uses TRBV5-1 and TRBJ2-1; 8 bases match TRBD1. Germline V lookup: CDR1 SGHRS, CDR2 YFSETQ. The CDR3 extends over 15 amino acids. With V trimmed by 3 bases and J by 2 bases, 4 bases remained unmatched. DNA of the CDR3: TGCGCCAGCAGCTCCAGGGGGCGAACCTACAATGAGCAGTTCTTC. Protein product: CASSSRGRTYNEQFF.

J is TRBJ1-5 and V is TRBV3-1; 7 bases fit TRBD1. The CDR3 is 14 residues long. J was trimmed by 7 bases and V by 5 bases; bases with no gene match: 8. In germline, CDR1 is LGHDT, CDR2 YNNKEL (reference sequence). For the CDR3, the DNA is TGTGCCAGCAGCAACACAGGGGCAGGACAGCCCCAGCATTTT. As protein: CASSNTGAGQPQHF.

The J gene is TRBJ1-2, the V gene TRBV9, with D unresolved. The V and J ends lost 0 bases and 8 bases respectively, with 8 bases between them. From germline, CDR1 is SGDLS and CDR2 YYNGEE. The CDR3 is 12 residues long. The CDR3 here is CASSVVGVGYTF. The CDR3 nucleotides read TGTGCCAGCAGCGTAGTCGGGGTCGGCTACACCTTC.

This clonotype appeared a few times. DNA for the CDR3: TGTGCCAGCTCACCACCAGGAGGCCACGAGCAGTACTTC. Its protein is CASSPPGGHEQYF. The chain couples TRBV18 to TRBJ2-7, with D perhaps matching TRBD2 (5 bases). Germline CDR1 and CDR2: KGHSH and LQKENI. The CDR3 contains 13 residues. V lost 0 bases and J lost 5, with 8 bases in between. Using reference TRBV18 and TRBJ2-7 for the parts outside the CDR3, the full variable domain is NAGVMQNPRHLVRRRGQEARLRCSPMKGHSHVYWYRQLPEEGLKFMVYLQKENIIDESGMPKERFSAEFPKEGPSILRIQQVVRGDSAAYFCASSPPGGHEQYFGPGTRLTVT.

In its sample, this clonotype was seen a few times. V is TRBV7-9 and J is TRBJ2-3; a weak D match, TRBD1 (6 bases). From germline, CDR1 is SEHNR and CDR2 FQNEAQ (reference sequence). The CDR3 has 17 amino acids. V gave up 6 bases and J gave up 0 bases, with 19 bases separating them. The CDR3 DNA reads TGTGCCAGCAGTCAGCCCCAACAGGGTTCTAGCACAGATACGCAGTATTTT. Protein sequence: CASSQPQQGSSTDTQYF.

This clonotype was detected only a few times. This sequence joins TRBV12-3 or TRBV12-4 and TRBJ1-2, with TRBD1 as a possible D gene (6 bases). The CDR3 spans 14 residues. The ends were cut back, 6 bases at V and 2 bases at J, with 13 bases in the middle. This CDR3 reads CASSGQPENYGYTF. CDR3 coding DNA: TGTGCCAGCAGCGGACAGCCGGAGAACTATGGCTACACCTTC.

The rearrangement joins TRBV29-1 to TRBJ1-2; D possibly corresponds to TRBD1 (6 bases). CDR1 SQVTM and CDR2 ANQGSEA come from the germline V gene. The germline V and J ends were trimmed by 5 bases and 4 bases, with 17 bases remaining between them. There are 14 residues in the CDR3. CDR3 nucleotide sequence: TGCAGCGTTCTGGCCGGGGGCCGACCCTATGGCTACACCTTC. It codes for CSVLAGGRPYGYTF. Using reference TRBV29-1 and TRBJ1-2 for the parts outside the CDR3, the full variable domain is SAVISQKPSRDICQRGTSLTIQCQVDSQVTMMFWYRQQPGQSLTLIATANQGSEATYESGFVIDKFPISRPNLTFSTLTVSNMSPEDSSIYLCSVLAGGRPYGYTFGSGTRLTVV.

CDR3 coding DNA: TGTGCCACCAGTGATCCGGGACAGGACACAGATACGCAGTATTTT. Its translation: CATSDPGQDTDTQYF. V is TRBV24-1 and J is TRBJ2-3; 8 bases agree with TRBD1. CDR3 length equals 15 residues. Germline lookup yields CDR1 KGHDR and CDR2 SFDVKD. V trimming: 3 bases; J trimming: 2 bases; junction bases outside the gene matches: 3.